This TCR beta chain was recovered during a study of blood T cell repertoires in COVID-19. Per the germline V gene, CDR1 is SGHRS and CDR2 is YFSETQ. V lost 4 bases, J lost 3 bases, and 7 bases stayed unmatched. The CDR3 loop spans 16 amino acids. Assay: immunoSEQ multiplex PCR; the TCRdb copy retains only in-frame clones and omits some. This sample carries about 120,000 clones, just under 90% of them seen once, and the ten largest clones take roughly 2.1%. The V call is TRBV5-1, the J call TRBJ2-5; 12 nucleotides align to TRBD2. Sequencing input: peripheral blood. The origin of this receptor is a woman in her forties or fifties with acute or convalescent COVID-19. CDR3 nucleotide sequence: TGCGCCAGCAGCCCCGGACTAGCGGGACCTGAAGAGACCCAGTACTTC. Translated: CASSPGLAGPEETQYF.